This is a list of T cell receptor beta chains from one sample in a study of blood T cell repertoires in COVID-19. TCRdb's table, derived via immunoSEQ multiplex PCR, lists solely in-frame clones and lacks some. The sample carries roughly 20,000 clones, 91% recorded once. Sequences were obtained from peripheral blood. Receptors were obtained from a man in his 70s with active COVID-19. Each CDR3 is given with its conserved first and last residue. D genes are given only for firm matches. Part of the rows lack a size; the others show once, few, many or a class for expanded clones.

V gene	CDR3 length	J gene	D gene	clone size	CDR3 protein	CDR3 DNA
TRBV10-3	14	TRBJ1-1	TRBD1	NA	CAISAQGGHTEAFF	TGTGCCATCAGTGCCCAGGGGGGCCACACTGAAGCTTTCTTT
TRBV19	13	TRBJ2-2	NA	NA	CASSIAGTGELFF	TGTGCCAGTAGTATAGCCGGGACCGGGGAGCTGTTTTTT
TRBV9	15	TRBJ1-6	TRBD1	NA	CASSWTGSYNSPLHF	TGTGCCAGCAGCTGGACAGGCTCCTATAATTCACCCCTCCACTTT
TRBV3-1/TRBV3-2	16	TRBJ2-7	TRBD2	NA	CASSQVLLARRSEQYF	TGTGCCAGCAGCCAAGTGCTACTAGCGAGGAGGAGCGAGCAGTACTTC
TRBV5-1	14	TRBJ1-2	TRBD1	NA	CASSLAWTGYGYTF	TGCGCCAGCAGCTTGGCCTGGACAGGCTATGGCTACACCTTC
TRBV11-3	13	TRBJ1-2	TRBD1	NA	CASSSGTGIGYTF	TGTGCCAGCAGCTCCGGGACAGGGATTGGCTACACCTTC
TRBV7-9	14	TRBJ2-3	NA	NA	CASSLEGSTDTQYF	TGTGCCAGCAGCCTGGAGGGAAGCACAGATACGCAGTATTTT
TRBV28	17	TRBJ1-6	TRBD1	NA	CASSLGSRTGGGSPLHF	TGTGCCAGCAGTTTAGGAAGTAGGACAGGGGGAGGTTCACCCCTCCACTTT
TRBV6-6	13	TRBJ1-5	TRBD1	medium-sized	CASTRGGSQPQHF	TGTGCCAGCACCCGAGGGGGCTCCCAGCCCCAGCATTTT
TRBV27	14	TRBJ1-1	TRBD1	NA	CASSSHRGSTEAFF	TGTGCCAGCAGTTCACACAGGGGTAGCACTGAAGCTTTCTTT
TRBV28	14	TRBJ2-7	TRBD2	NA	CASTGGGLGYEQYF	TGTGCCAGCACGGGAGGGGGGCTAGGCTACGAGCAGTACTTC
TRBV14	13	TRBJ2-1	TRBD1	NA	CASSYGQGREQFF	TGTGCCAGCAGCTATGGACAGGGCCGTGAGCAGTTCTTC
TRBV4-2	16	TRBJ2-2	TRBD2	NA	CASSFGLADNTGELFF	TGTGCCAGCAGCTTCGGACTAGCGGATAACACCGGGGAGCTGTTTTTT
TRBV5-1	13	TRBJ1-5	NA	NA	CASSLDPNQPQHF	TGCGCCAGCAGCTTGGATCCGAATCAGCCCCAGCATTTT
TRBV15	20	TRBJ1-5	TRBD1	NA	CATSRADSGTGNRGNQPQHF	TGTGCCACCAGCAGAGCCGATTCCGGGACAGGGAATAGGGGCAATCAGCCCCAGCATTTT
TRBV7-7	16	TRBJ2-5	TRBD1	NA	CASSQLEVRTGETQYF	TGTGCCAGCAGCCAACTAGAAGTTCGGACAGGAGAGACCCAGTACTTC
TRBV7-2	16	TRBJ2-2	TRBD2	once	CASRITSGGNTGELFF	TGTGCCAGCAGAATAACTAGCGGGGGCAACACCGGGGAGCTGTTTTTT
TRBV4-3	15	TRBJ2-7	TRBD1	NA	CASSQGDRAAYEQYF	TGCGCCAGCAGCCAAGGGGACAGGGCGGCCTACGAGCAGTACTTC
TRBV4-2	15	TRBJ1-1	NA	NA	CASSQGKGGGTEAFF	TGTGCCAGCAGCCAAGGGAAGGGAGGGGGCACTGAAGCTTTCTTT
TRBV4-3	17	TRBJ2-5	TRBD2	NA	CASSQDRLAGGQETQYF	TGCGCCAGCAGCCAAGATAGGCTAGCGGGGGGACAAGAGACCCAGTACTTC
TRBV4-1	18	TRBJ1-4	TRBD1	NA	CASSQEGWDRFIPRELFF	TGCGCCAGCAGCCAAGAAGGCTGGGACAGGTTCATACCCAGGGAACTGTTTTTT
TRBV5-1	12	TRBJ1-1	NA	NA	CASSPGGAEAFF	TGCGCCAGCAGCCCCGGGGGAGCTGAAGCTTTCTTT
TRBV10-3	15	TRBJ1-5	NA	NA	CAISTGLGGNQPQHF	TGTGCCATCAGTACAGGGTTGGGTGGCAATCAGCCCCAGCATTTT
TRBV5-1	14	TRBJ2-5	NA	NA	CASSLGVGAETQYF	TGCGCCAGCAGCTTAGGGGTGGGTGCAGAGACCCAGTACTTC
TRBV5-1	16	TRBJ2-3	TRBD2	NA	CASSRVAGDVADTQYF	TGCGCCAGCAGCAGAGTAGCGGGAGACGTGGCAGATACGCAGTATTTT
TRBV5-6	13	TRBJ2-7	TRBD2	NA	CASSWTSGIEQYF	TGTGCCAGCAGCTGGACTAGCGGGATCGAGCAGTACTTC
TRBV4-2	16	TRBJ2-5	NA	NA	CASSQDPGGPRETQYF	TGTGCCAGCAGCCAAGATCCAGGGGGGCCCCGCGAGACCCAGTACTTC
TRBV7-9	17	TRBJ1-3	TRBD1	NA	CASSGPDREGSGNTIYF	TGTGCCAGCAGCGGTCCGGACAGGGAGGGCTCTGGAAACACCATATATTTT
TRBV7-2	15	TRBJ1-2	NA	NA	CASSLVPRPDYGYTF	TGTGCCAGCAGCTTAGTCCCCAGGCCCGACTATGGCTACACCTTC
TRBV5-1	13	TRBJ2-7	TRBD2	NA	CASSRGGSYEQYF	TGCGCCAGCAGCCGGGGGGGCTCCTACGAGCAGTACTTC
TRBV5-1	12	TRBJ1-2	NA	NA	CASSSQEGGYTF	TGCGCCAGCAGCTCTCAGGAGGGAGGCTACACCTTC
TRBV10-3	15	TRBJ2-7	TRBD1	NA	CAISESLSGGSEQYF	TGTGCCATCAGTGAGTCGCTCTCAGGGGGAAGCGAGCAGTACTTC
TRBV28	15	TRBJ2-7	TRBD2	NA	CASSFPGEGSYEQYF	TGTGCCAGCAGTTTCCCCGGGGAGGGCTCCTACGAGCAGTACTTC
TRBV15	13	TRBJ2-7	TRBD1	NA	CATGTAVSYEQYF	TGTGCCACCGGGACAGCCGTCTCCTACGAGCAGTACTTC
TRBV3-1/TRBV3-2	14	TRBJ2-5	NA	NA	CASSQDLGWETQYF	TGTGCCAGCAGCCAAGATCTGGGCTGGGAGACCCAGTACTTC
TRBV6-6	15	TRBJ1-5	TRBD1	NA	CASSQTHRGGQPQHF	TGTGCCAGCAGTCAGACCCACAGGGGAGGACAGCCCCAGCATTTT
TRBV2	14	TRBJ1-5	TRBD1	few	CASSLQGLGQPQHF	TGTGCCAGCAGTCTACAGGGGCTGGGGCAGCCCCAGCATTTT
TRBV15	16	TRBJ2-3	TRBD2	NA	CATSRNSGSGTDTQYF	TGTGCCACCAGCAGAAATAGCGGGAGTGGGACAGATACGCAGTATTTT
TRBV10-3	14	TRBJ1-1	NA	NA	CAISVTGDNTEAFF	TGTGCCATCAGTGTAACAGGAGATAACACTGAAGCTTTCTTT
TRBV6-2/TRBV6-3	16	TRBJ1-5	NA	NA	CASSGGTRDSNQPQHF	TGTGCCAGCAGTGGCGGGACCCGAGACAGCAATCAGCCCCAGCATTTT